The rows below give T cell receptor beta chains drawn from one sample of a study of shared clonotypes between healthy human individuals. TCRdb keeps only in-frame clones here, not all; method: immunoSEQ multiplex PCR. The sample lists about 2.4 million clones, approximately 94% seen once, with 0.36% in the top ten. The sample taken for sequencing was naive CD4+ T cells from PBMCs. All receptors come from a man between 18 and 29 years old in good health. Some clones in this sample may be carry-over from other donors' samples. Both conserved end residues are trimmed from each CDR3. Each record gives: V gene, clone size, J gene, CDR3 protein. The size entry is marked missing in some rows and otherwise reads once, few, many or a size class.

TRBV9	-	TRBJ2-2	ASSRTSGTAGGELF
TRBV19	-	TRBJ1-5	ASSITGPPHQPQH
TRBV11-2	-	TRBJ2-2	ASSLGNSGGELF
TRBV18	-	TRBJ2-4	ASSGGENIQY
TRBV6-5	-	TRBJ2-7	ASSPWRYSSYEQY
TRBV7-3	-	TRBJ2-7	ASSLSSGSSYEQY
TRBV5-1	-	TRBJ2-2	ASSLYGQTNTGELF
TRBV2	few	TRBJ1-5	ASSGTDNQPQH
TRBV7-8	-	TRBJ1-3	ASSPLRQDSGNTIY
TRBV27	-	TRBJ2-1	ASRSPILGGSNSYNEQF
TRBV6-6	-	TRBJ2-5	ASSYSLETQY
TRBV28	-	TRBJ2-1	ASSGIPPTDNEQF
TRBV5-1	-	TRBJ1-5	PSSPPGQSNQPQH
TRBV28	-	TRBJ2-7	ASSSPDPKGPLYEQY
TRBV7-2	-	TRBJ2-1	ASSLRGQGPTTSYNEQF
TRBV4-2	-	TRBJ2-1	ASSQDVGSPMVHEQF
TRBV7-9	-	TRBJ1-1	ASSLRTGGVLLNTEAF
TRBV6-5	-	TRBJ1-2	ASSNLNYGYT
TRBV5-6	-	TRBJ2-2	ASSLPGQGVGELF
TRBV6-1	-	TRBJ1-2	ASSAGGGYGYT
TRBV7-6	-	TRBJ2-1	ALKGREGPLGF
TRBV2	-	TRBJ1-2	AGKDRGRSNYGYT
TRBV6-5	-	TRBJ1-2	ASTRTRGKYGYT
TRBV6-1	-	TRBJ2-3	ASRLQRGQHTQY
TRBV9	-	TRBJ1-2	ASSVDLGQGQHGYT
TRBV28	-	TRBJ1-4	ASSTPGTGNEKLF
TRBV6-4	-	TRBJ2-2	ASSDTGSTGELF
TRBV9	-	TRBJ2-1	ASSPRGESSYNEQF
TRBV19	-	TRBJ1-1	ASSEATGGFTVGAF
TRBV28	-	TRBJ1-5	ASSFQGQGSNQPQH
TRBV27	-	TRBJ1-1	ASSLVISSGQGNTEAF
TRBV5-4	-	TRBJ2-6	ASSQQSSGANVLT
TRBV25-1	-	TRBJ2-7	ASRPQGAVNEQY
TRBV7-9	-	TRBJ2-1	ASSLAPRDVTPNYNEQF
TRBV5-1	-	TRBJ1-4	ASSFGTGMDEKLF
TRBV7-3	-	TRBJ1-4	ASSLFMLGTANEKLF
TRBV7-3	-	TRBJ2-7	ASSPSGPYEQY
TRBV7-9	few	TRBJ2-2	ASSLGQGNTGELF
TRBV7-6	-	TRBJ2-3	ASSTRLASSTDTQY
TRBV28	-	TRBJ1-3	ATFPIDRSSGNTIY
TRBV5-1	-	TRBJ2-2	ARKRGNTGELF
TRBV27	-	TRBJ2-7	ASSSRLVGGNQY
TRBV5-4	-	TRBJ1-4	ASSFQGGEKLF
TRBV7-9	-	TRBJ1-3	ASSLTDRGLGNTIY
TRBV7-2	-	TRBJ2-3	ASSSRTSGFLDTQY
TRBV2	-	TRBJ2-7	ASSEPDTYEQY